This entry lists 24 T cell receptor beta chains sequenced from one sample in a study of shared clonotypes between healthy human individuals (dated by TCRdb to the early 2020s). The method was the immunoSEQ multiplex PCR assay. Imported from immuneACCESS, the table was reduced by TCRdb to in-frame sequences with V and J called. These copies leave out some clones; in studies compared against another copy, an unresolved V gene accounts for under half, and the cause of the remainder is not known. The sample has roughly 680,000 clones on record, roughly 72% of them singletons. The top ten constitute roughly 1.8% of the sample. Input material: memory CD4+ T cells sorted from blood. Reading the label with the study, this specimen's cell subset or site is: CD45RA-negative fraction. All receptors come from a woman between 25 and 40 years old in good health.

The sample holds a few counts of this clone. J is TRBJ1-1 and V is TRBV18, with D hard to call. The CDR3 extends over 14 amino acids. V lost 2 bases and J 1 base, leaving 8 bases between the germline ends. CDR1 KGHSH and CDR2 LQKENI come from the germline V gene. The CDR3 spells CASSPSQRNTEAFF. CDR3 sequence (DNA): TGTGCCAGCTCACCATCACAGAGGAACACTGAAGCTTTCTTT.

The V gene is TRBV5-1, the J gene TRBJ2-6; a weak D match, TRBD1 (6 bases). The CDR3 sequence is 18 residues long. The ends were cut back, 4 bases at V and 1 base at J, with 18 bases in the middle. Germline V gene lookup returns CDR1 SGHRS and CDR2 YFSETQ. CDR3 region: CASSSRDKGLSGANVLTF. The CDR3 DNA sequence: TGCGCCAGCAGCAGTCGGGACAAAGGATTGTCTGGGGCCAACGTCCTGACTTTC.

The chain employs TRBV29-1 and TRBJ2-2, with D unclear. V lost 5 bases and J lost 2, with 6 bases in between. Germline CDR1 is SQVTM and CDR2 is ANQGSEA. The CDR3 extends over 12 amino acids. In nucleotides, the CDR3 is TGCAGCGTTACCATAAACACCGGGGAGCTGTTTTTT. This translates into CSVTINTGELFF.

The V call is TRBV7-9, the J call TRBJ2-4; maybe TRBD2 (5 bases). CDR1 and CDR2 (germline): SEHNR, FQNEAQ (reference sequence). The CDR3 has 12 residues. V dropped 7 bases and J dropped 7 bases, with 11 bases sitting between them. CDR3 protein: CASTASSNIQYF. The CDR3 nucleotides read TGTGCCAGCACTGCTAGCTCCAACATTCAGTACTTC.

The chain joins TRBV7-2 to TRBJ2-3; unclear D gene. CDR1 SGHTA and CDR2 FQGNSA come from the germline V gene. The CDR3 is 12 amino acids. V was pared by 4 bases and J by 5 bases, with 7 bases between. CDR3 nucleotide sequence: TGTGCCAGCAGCTCAAGAGGAGATACGCAGTATTTT. It specifies CASSSRGDTQYF.

This clone has only a few counts. Other nucleotide sequences from this sample produce the same CDR3. CDR3: CASSRGGGTDTQYF. The CDR3 bases are TGTGCCAGCAGTAGGGGTGGTGGCACAGATACGCAGTATTTT. The V and J genes are TRBV6-4 and TRBJ2-3, with TRBD1 as a possible D gene (5 bases). Germline-derived CDR1 and CDR2 are MRHNA and SNTAGT. CDR3 length: 14 residues. V shed 5 bases and J shed 1 base, with 10 bases lying between them.

The chain carries TRBV4-1 and TRBJ1-4; the D is unclear. Trimming took 0 bases from V and 10 from J, leaving 12 bases between them. There are 14 residues in the CDR3. Germline CDR1 reads MGHRA; CDR2 reads YSYEKL. CDR3 in amino acids: CASSQDDRGSKLFF. In nucleotides, the CDR3 is TGCGCCAGCAGCCAAGATGATCGTGGTTCAAAACTGTTTTTT.

In its sample, this clone was seen a few times. V and J are TRBV4-1 and TRBJ1-1; weak D call: TRBD1 (5 bases). Trimming took off 1 base at V and 0 bases at J, with 6 bases between the two ends. The germline CDR1 and CDR2 sequences are MGHRA and YSYEKL. The CDR3 spans 14 residues. In DNA, the CDR3 is TGCGCCAGCAGCCAAGTGGGGGTGAACACTGAAGCTTTCTTT. It codes for CASSQVGVNTEAFF.

This clone was observed many times. DNA for the CDR3: TGTGCCAGCAGTACAGGACAGGGGAAAGCTTTCTTT. Translating it yields CASSTGQGKAFF. V and J are TRBV28 and TRBJ1-1; 9 nucleotides line up with TRBD1. The junction had 4 bases not matched to a gene; V was cut back by 5 bases and J by 9 bases. The CDR3 consists of 12 residues. Germline V lookup: CDR1 MDHEN, CDR2 SYDVKM.

The DNA for the CDR3 is TGCGCCAGCAGCTTGGTTAGCGGTCGCTCCTACAATGAGCAGTTCTTC. Its translation: CASSLVSGRSYNEQFF. This chain joins TRBV5-1 and TRBJ2-1, with D maybe TRBD2 (6 bases). Looked up from germline, CDR1 is SGHRS and CDR2 is YFSETQ. This CDR3 region has 16 residues. With 0 bases removed from V and 0 bases from J, the gap between germline ends came to 10 bases.

V and J are TRBV28 and TRBJ2-7, with D perhaps given as TRBD1 or TRBD2 (5 bases each). The V gene lost 5 bases and the J gene lost 1 base, with 18 bases spanning the gap. The CDR3 extends over 16 amino acids. The germline V gene has CDR1 MDHEN and CDR2 SYDVKM. The CDR3 nucleotides are TGTGCCAGCAGTCCACCCTCGGGGCACCGATCCTACGAGCAGTACTTC. This codes for CASSPPSGHRSYEQYF.

V gene TRBV14 combines with J gene TRBJ2-7, with unresolved D. The ends were cut back, 1 base at V and 5 bases at J, with 12 bases in the middle. Germline CDR1 SGHDN, CDR2 FVKESK. The CDR3 consists of 14 residues. The CDR3 reads CASSQGRVLNEQYF. DNA of the CDR3: TGTGCCAGCAGCCAAGGTCGGGTTCTAAACGAGCAGTACTTC.

This rearrangement joins TRBV29-1 to TRBJ1-1, with 8 bases that match TRBD1. This CDR3 comprises 13 residues. Germline V CDR1 and CDR2: SQVTM, ANQGSEA. V trimming: 7 bases; J trimming: 6 bases; junction bases outside the gene matches: 10. CDR3 protein: CSGQGAGAPEAFF. CDR3 DNA sequence: TGCAGCGGGCAGGGGGCTGGGGCCCCTGAAGCTTTCTTT.

The rearrangement uses TRBV6-6 and TRBJ2-7; weak D call: TRBD1 (6 bases). This CDR3 has 12 residues. Trimming left V 11 bases short and J 2 bases short, with 13 bases between. The germline CDR1 and CDR2 sequences are MNHNY and SVGAGI (reference sequence). CDR3 bases: TGTGCCTCCCAGGGGAGCACCTACGAGCAGTACTTC. Translated, it gives CASQGSTYEQYF.

This clone was observed a few times. The genes are TRBV7-2 and TRBJ2-1, with D possibly being TRBD2 (6 bases). V lost 5 bases and J 3 bases, leaving 14 bases between the germline ends. Germline loops: CDR1 SGHTA, CDR2 FQGNSA. The CDR3 contains 15 residues. DNA of the CDR3: TGTGCCAGCAGCGTAAGTAGCGGACTCTACAATGAGCAGTTCTTC. This encodes CASSVSSGLYNEQFF.

Only a few counts were recorded for this clone. The rearrangement uses TRBV11-2 and TRBJ1-4; weak D call: TRBD1 (6 bases). This CDR3 has 16 residues. The V gene lost 2 bases and the J gene lost 3 bases, with 13 bases spanning the gap. The germline CDR1 and CDR2 sequences are SGHAT and FQNNGV. CDR3 loop: CASSLKSSGANEKLFF. CDR3 bases: TGTGCCAGCAGCTTAAAATCTTCAGGGGCTAATGAAAAACTGTTTTTT.

The CDR3 is CASSTGGGRDYGYTF. The CDR3 DNA sequence: TGTGCCAGCAGTACAGGAGGGGGCAGGGACTATGGCTACACCTTC. The chain uses TRBV7-2 and TRBJ1-2; 7 bases agree with TRBD1. Trimming at V came to 6 bases and at J to 3 bases, leaving 10 bases not matched to a gene. This CDR3 is built from 15 residues. Per the germline V gene, CDR1 is SGHTA and CDR2 is FQGNSA.

This clone turned up a few times. The V gene is TRBV28, the J gene TRBJ2-7, with 13 bases matching TRBD2. This CDR3 spans 20 amino acids. CDR1 is MDHEN and CDR2 is SYDVKM in the germline V gene. The junction had 17 bases not matched to a gene; V was cut back by 3 bases and J by 3 bases. The CDR3 here is CASSFDLRTSGSLLNYEQYF. The CDR3, as DNA: TGTGCCAGCAGTTTCGATTTAAGGACTAGCGGGAGTCTCCTTAACTACGAGCAGTACTTC.

This clone was seen a few times. V and J are TRBV6-5 and TRBJ2-3, with unresolved D. V was cut by 0 bases and J by 5 bases, with 9 bases left in between. CDR1 and CDR2 from the germline V gene are MNHEY and SVGAGI. The CDR3 is 14 residues long. CDR3 sequence reads: CASSYSTPKDTQYF. The CDR3, as DNA: TGTGCCAGCAGTTACTCGACACCGAAAGATACGCAGTATTTT.

The genes are TRBV25-1 and TRBJ2-1; D is possibly TRBD1 (6 bases). Trimming took 9 bases from V and 8 from J, leaving 23 bases between them. From germline, CDR1 is MGHDK and CDR2 SYGVNS. This CDR3 spans 15 amino acids. DNA for the CDR3: TGTGCCAGTTCCTTACAGGGACGGAAAATTGATGAGCAGTTCTTC. It codes for CASSLQGRKIDEQFF.

This chain uses TRBV12-2 with TRBJ2-5; no DNA check was done on the table's D call, TRBD2. TRBV12-2 corresponds to a pseudogene. This CDR3 is 22 amino acids long. The CDR3 loop is CASRLAGLAGDAKKVTQETQYF. The CDR3 coding sequence is TGTGCAAGTCGCTTAGCTGGACTAGCGGGAGACGCCAAAAAGGTTACACAAGAGACCCAGTACTTC.

This chain connects TRBV5-4 to TRBJ2-7; tentative D call: TRBD2 (6 bases). CDR3 length: 15 amino acids. Germline values: CDR1 SGHNT, CDR2 YYREEE (reference sequence). V gave up 4 bases and J gave up 7 bases, with 21 bases separating them. CDR3 protein: CASSKNAGPPREQYF. CDR3 bases: TGTGCCAGCAGCAAGAACGCGGGACCGCCGAGGGAGCAGTACTTC.

This clone was found once. The rearrangement links TRBV7-9 to TRBJ2-5; TRBD2 matches at 13 bases. The V and J ends lost 5 bases and 3 bases, in that order; junction bases with no gene match: 6. There are 16 residues in the CDR3. CDR1 and CDR2 from the germline V gene are SEHNR and FQNEAQ (reference sequence). CDR3 loop: CASSPGLAGPEETQYF. The CDR3 bases are TGTGCCAGCAGCCCGGGACTAGCGGGACCAGAAGAGACCCAGTACTTC. Using reference TRBV7-9 and TRBJ2-5 for the parts outside the CDR3, the full variable domain is DTGVSQNPRHKITKRGQNVTFRCDPISEHNRLYWYRQTLGQGPEFLTYFQNEAQLEKSRLLSDRFSAERPKGSFSTLEIQRTEQGDSAMYLCASSPGLAGPEETQYFGPGTRLLVL.

The chain recombines TRBV4-1 with TRBJ2-3; 7 bases agree with TRBD2. V was clipped by 0 bases and J by 2 bases; unmatched bases: 11. CDR3 length: 18 amino acids. CDR1 and CDR2 (germline): MGHRA, YSYEKL. DNA of the CDR3: TGCGCCAGCAGCCAAGAGCCTAGCGGCTCTGCCAACACAGATACGCAGTATTTT. Its translation is CASSQEPSGSANTDTQYF.